The 14 T cell receptor beta chains below come from one sample, sequenced in a study of CD8 T cells in cerebrospinal fluid in Alzheimer's disease. TCRdb reprocessed the 10x single-cell sequencing reads and reports one entry per CDR3 protein, with no DNA. This sample's table has some 820 distinct CDR3 sequences. What was sequenced was cerebrospinal fluid. These receptors were taken from a human donor with Parkinson's disease.

Frequency places this clonotype as medium-sized. The chain joins TRBV18 to TRBJ1-5; TCRdb lists TRBD1, though no DNA is available to test this call. CDR1 KGHSH and CDR2 LQKENI come from the germline V gene. The length of the CDR3 is 17 residues. CDR3 region: CASSLGGVPGRNQPQHF.

According to its frequency, this clonotype is medium-sized. The J gene is TRBJ2-1, the V gene TRBV20-1; the TCRdb D gene call, TRBD1, has no DNA to confirm it. Germline lookup yields CDR1 DFQATT and CDR2 SNEGSKA (reference sequence). The CDR3 covers 15 residues. The CDR3 reads CSSQGGGIRYNEQFF.

Judged by frequency, this clonotype is medium-sized. The chain combines TRBV10-2 with TRBJ1-2. Germline lookup yields CDR1 WSHSY and CDR2 SAAADI. The CDR3 is made up of 12 amino acids. The CDR3 sequence: CASSELNYGYTF.

Considering frequency, this clonotype is medium-sized. V is TRBV6-2 or TRBV6-3 and J is TRBJ2-7; TCRdb reports TRBD1, a call that lacks DNA to check it against. The CDR3 runs 17 residues. Germline CDR1 is MNHEY and CDR2 is SVGEGT. CDR3 region: CASSYSRLAPSRLEQYF.

This rearrangement joins TRBV9 to TRBJ1-1; TCRdb returns TRBD1, unconfirmable since there is no DNA. This CDR3 has 16 amino acids. Looked up from germline, CDR1 is SGDLS and CDR2 is YYNGEE. The CDR3 sequence is CASSVSGQAMSTEAFF. The full variable domain, rest sourced from reference TRBV9 and TRBJ1-1, is DSGVTQTPKHLITATGQRVTLRCSPRSGDLSVYWYQQSLDQGLQFLIQYYNGEERAKGNILERFSAQQFPDLHSELNLSSLELGDSALYFCASSVSGQAMSTEAFFGQGTRLTVV.

This clonotype ranks as medium-sized in terms of frequency. The chain combines TRBV28 with TRBJ1-5; TCRdb's D call, TRBD1, is unchecked because there is no DNA. The CDR3 contains 14 residues. CDR1 is MDHEN, CDR2 SYDVKM, per germline. This chain's CDR3 is CASRPGGDWQPQHF.

According to its frequency, this clonotype is large. The V and J genes are TRBV5-5 and TRBJ1-5. CDR1 is SGHKS, CDR2 YYEKEE, per germline (reference sequence). The CDR3 has 14 amino acids. CDR3 residues: CASSLGVLNQPQHF.

This clonotype is labeled medium-sized based on frequency. The rearrangement links TRBV24-1 to TRBJ1-2. Looked up from germline, CDR1 is KGHDR and CDR2 is SFDVKD. This CDR3 is built from 12 residues. CDR3 loop: CATSAWNYGYTF.

This clonotype shows up as large by frequency. The chain carries TRBV6-1 and TRBJ2-5; TCRdb lists TRBD2, though no DNA is available to test this call. The germline V gene has CDR1 MNHNS and CDR2 SASEGT. The CDR3 loop spans 14 amino acids. CDR3: CASSEVGPGETQYF.

By frequency, this clonotype is large. The V call is TRBV7-2, the J call TRBJ2-3. CDR3 length equals 15 residues. Germline CDR1 SGHTA, CDR2 FQGNSA. The CDR3 loop is CASSLVRSRTDTQYF.

This clonotype is called medium-sized (0.01 to 0.1%) based on its frequency. The gene calls are TRBV11-3 and TRBJ2-1; checking the TCRdb D call of TRBD2 is not possible without DNA. Per germline, CDR1 SGHNT and CDR2 YENEEA. The CDR3 extends over 14 amino acids. This chain's CDR3 is CASSLREDYNEQFF.

This clonotype counts as large by frequency. The V and J genes are TRBV20-1 and TRBJ2-5; without DNA, the TCRdb call of TRBD2 cannot be checked. Looked up from germline, CDR1 is DFQATT and CDR2 is SNEGSKA (reference sequence). The CDR3 spans 12 residues. The CDR3 sequence: CSALLAGETQYF.

This clonotype is classed as medium-sized by frequency. The CDR3 loop reads CSARDRPEAFF. V and J are TRBV20-1 and TRBJ1-1. The length of the CDR3 is 11 residues. CDR1 is DFQATT and CDR2 is SNEGSKA in the germline V gene (reference sequence).

This clonotype is labeled large based on frequency. This chain uses TRBV6-4 with TRBJ2-3. The CDR3 covers 13 residues. CDR1 is MRHNA, CDR2 SNTAGT, per germline. The CDR3 here is CASSDSRADTQYF.